Following are 30 T cell receptor beta chains from one sample sequenced in a study of cytomegalovirus exposure and HLA in healthy donors. Researchers ran the PCR with 60 Vbeta and 13 Jbeta primers. Method: immunoSEQ multiplex PCR; TCRdb's copy keeps in-frame clones and lacks some. The sample carries about 150,000 clones, approximately 80% recorded once. The sample was PBMCs. The receptors stem from a male donor in good health and CMV-seronegative.

The CDR3 loop is CASSWDRVTNEKLFF. The DNA for the CDR3 is TGTGCCAGCAGCTGGGACAGGGTTACTAATGAAAAACTGTTTTTT. The J gene is TRBJ1-4, the V gene TRBV11-2, with 9 bases matching TRBD1. The CDR3 extends over 15 amino acids. The J segment lost 2 bases and the V segment lost 4 bases, leaving 2 bases of the junction unmatched. In germline, CDR1 is SGHAT, CDR2 FQNNGV.

The chain carries TRBV7-8 and TRBJ1-1; D remains unclear. Germline CDR1 and CDR2: SGHVS and FQNEAQ. The CDR3 is 15 amino acids. V was shortened by 2 bases and J by 3 bases, with 13 bases between the two germline ends. CDR3 amino acids: CASSLPSGTDTEAFF. The CDR3 DNA is TGTGCCAGCAGCTTACCATCAGGAACGGACACTGAAGCTTTCTTT.

The gene calls are TRBV11-1 and TRBJ1-4; D is ambiguous. Per germline, CDR1 SGHAT and CDR2 FQDESV (reference sequence). V lost 5 bases to trimming and J lost 3 bases, with 16 bases between them. This CDR3 has 16 amino acids. The CDR3 spells CASSDRPPGANEKLFF. CDR3 coding DNA: TGTGCCAGCAGCGACCGACCCCCGGGAGCTAATGAAAAACTGTTTTTT. Variable domain in full (rest from reference TRBV11-1 and TRBJ1-4): EAEVAQSPRYKITEKSQAVAFWCDPISGHATLYWYRQILGQGPELLVQFQDESVVDDSQLPKDRFSAERLKGVDSTLKIQPAELGDSAMYLCASSDRPPGANEKLFFGSGTQLSVL.

This rearrangement joins TRBV25-1 to TRBJ2-3, with TRBD1 matching 7 bases. The ends lost 7 bases at V and 2 bases at J; junction bases unmatched: 3. The CDR3 sequence is 13 residues long. Germline CDR1 reads MGHDK; CDR2 reads SYGVNS. CDR3 sequence reads: CASNRGFTDTQYF. The CDR3 DNA sequence: TGTGCCAGCAACAGGGGATTCACAGATACGCAGTATTTT.

This chain joins TRBV28 and TRBJ2-7; D is perhaps TRBD1 (5 bases). Trimming removed 2 bases at V and 2 bases at J, with 10 bases between. This CDR3 has 14 residues. Germline CDR1 and CDR2: MDHEN and SYDVKM. The CDR3 here is CASSLIREPYEQYF. The CDR3 DNA follows: TGTGCCAGCAGTTTAATCAGGGAACCCTACGAGCAGTACTTC.

V usage is TRBV29-1 and J usage is TRBJ1-2; D not resolved. V was pared by 1 base and J by 0 bases, with 6 bases between. Germline V lookup: CDR1 SQVTM, CDR2 ANQGSEA. This CDR3 region has 13 residues. The CDR3 region has the DNA TGCAGCGTTGAAGCAGGATCTAACTATGGCTACACCTTC. Protein sequence: CSVEAGSNYGYTF. Full variable domain (rest looked up from reference TRBV29-1 and TRBJ1-2): SAVISQKPSRDICQRGTSLTIQCQVDSQVTMMFWYRQQPGQSLTLIATANQGSEATYESGFVIDKFPISRPNLTFSTLTVSNMSPEDSSIYLCSVEAGSNYGYTFGSGTRLTVV.

This clone was observed a single time. The V call is TRBV7-2, the J call TRBJ2-5, with TRBD2 matching over 10 bases. With 6 bases clipped from V and 5 bases from J, the junction kept 12 bases outside the gene matches. The length of the CDR3 is 16 residues. Per germline, CDR1 SGHTA and CDR2 FQGNSA. CDR3 DNA: TGTGCCAGCAGGGGAATAGCGGGGGGCAAAAGGGAGACCCAGTACTTC. This encodes CASRGIAGGKRETQYF.

The rearrangement uses TRBV5-1 and TRBJ2-1; 8 nucleotides align to TRBD1. J gave up 10 bases and V 1 base, and 7 bases lay outside the gene matches. The CDR3 runs 14 residues. Germline CDR1 reads SGHRS; CDR2 reads YFSETQ. The CDR3 region is CASSLIRTGREQFF. CDR3 bases: TGCGCCAGCAGCTTGATTCGGACAGGGCGAGAGCAGTTCTTC.

The chain links TRBV27 to TRBJ1-1; 8 bases fit TRBD1. This CDR3 is 14 amino acids long. CDR1 is MNHEY and CDR2 is SMNVEV in the germline V gene (reference sequence). V was pared by 5 bases and J by 5 bases, with 7 bases of the junction left unmatched. CDR3 sequence reads: CASSTRGRSTEAFF. The DNA of the CDR3 is TGTGCCAGCAGTACCAGGGGGCGAAGTACTGAAGCTTTCTTT.

This clone was counted only a few times. The chain combines TRBV11-2 with TRBJ1-1, with no clear D. Trimming took off 1 base at V and 7 bases at J, with 10 bases between the two ends. The CDR3 contains 13 residues. Per germline, CDR1 SGHAT and CDR2 FQNNGV. The DNA for the CDR3 is TGTGCCAGCAGCTTAGGAGGAGGGTTTGAAGCTTTCTTT. This translates into CASSLGGGFEAFF. The full variable domain, with the rest looked up from reference TRBV11-2 and TRBJ1-1, is EAGVAQSPRYKIIEKRQSVAFWCNPISGHATLYWYQQILGQGPKLLIQFQNNGVVDDSQLPKDRFSAERLKGVDSTLKIQPAKLEDSAVYLCASSLGGGFEAFFGQGTRLTVV.

This chain uses TRBV28 with TRBJ1-3; D remains ambiguous. Looked up from germline, CDR1 is MDHEN and CDR2 is SYDVKM. There are 14 residues in the CDR3. The V gene lost 10 bases and the J gene lost 4 bases, with 17 bases spanning the gap. DNA of the CDR3: TGTGCCACAACCTTCGGGATAAAGGGAAACACCATATATTTT. It is translated as CATTFGIKGNTIYF.

The V call is TRBV9, the J call TRBJ1-4; D is ambiguous. The CDR3 consists of 14 residues. Deletions cut 4 bases from V and 6 bases from J, with 13 bases between. Germline lookup yields CDR1 SGDLS and CDR2 YYNGEE. The DNA for the CDR3 is TGTGCCAGCAGCCCGGTGGGCAGTGATGAAAAACTGTTTTTT. This codes for CASSPVGSDEKLFF.

The chain carries TRBV25-1 and TRBJ1-1, with a possible D match to TRBD1 (6 bases). The ends were cut back, 3 bases at V and 6 bases at J, with 17 bases in the middle. The V gene's germline CDR1 is MGHDK and CDR2 SYGVNS. CDR3 length: 15 residues. The CDR3 loop reads CASSDPQQGRAEAFF. The CDR3 DNA reads as TGTGCCAGCAGTGACCCCCAACAGGGTAGGGCTGAAGCTTTCTTT.

This rearrangement joins TRBV6-5 to TRBJ1-2; 9 nucleotides line up with TRBD1. Trimming cost V 2 bases and J 5 bases; bases outside gene matches: 3. Germline V gene data show CDR1 as MNHEY and CDR2 as SVGAGI. The CDR3 is 14 amino acids. The CDR3 protein is CASSYRDRGYGYTF. In DNA, the CDR3 is TGTGCCAGCAGTTACCGCGACAGGGGGTATGGCTACACCTTC.

The J gene is TRBJ1-2, the V gene TRBV19, with 7 nucleotides matching TRBD1. Per the germline V gene, CDR1 is LNHDA and CDR2 is SQIVND (reference sequence). The trim removed 6 bases at V and 3 bases at J, leaving 4 bases unmatched. The CDR3 contains 13 residues. The CDR3 protein is CASRVQGYYGYTF. The DNA for the CDR3 is TGTGCCAGTAGGGTACAGGGGTACTATGGCTACACCTTC.

The rearrangement links TRBV19 to TRBJ2-5, with 8 positions matching TRBD2. After removal of 5 bases from V and 5 bases from J, the junction contained 7 bases not matched to a gene. Looked up from germline, CDR1 is LNHDA and CDR2 is SQIVND (reference sequence). The CDR3 covers 14 residues. Here the CDR3 reads CASSFSGAAETQYF. CDR3 DNA sequence: TGTGCCAGTAGTTTTAGCGGGGCCGCCGAGACCCAGTACTTC. The whole variable domain, filled in from reference TRBV19 and TRBJ2-5, reads DGGITQSPKYLFRKEGQNVTLSCEQNLNHDAMYWYRQDPGQGLRLIYYSQIVNDFQKGDIAEGYSVSREKKESFPLTVTSAQKNPTAFYLCASSFSGAAETQYFGPGTRLLVL.

The chain joins TRBV19 to TRBJ2-1, with 13 nucleotides matching TRBD2. CDR1 is LNHDA and CDR2 is SQIVND in the germline V gene (reference sequence). Trimming at V came to 4 bases and at J to 7 bases, leaving 4 bases not matched to a gene. The CDR3 loop spans 15 amino acids. This chain's CDR3 is CASSRGLAGDNEQFF. The CDR3 DNA sequence: TGTGCCAGTAGTAGAGGACTAGCGGGAGATAATGAGCAGTTCTTC. Full variable domain (missing parts from reference TRBV19 and TRBJ2-1): DGGITQSPKYLFRKEGQNVTLSCEQNLNHDAMYWYRQDPGQGLRLIYYSQIVNDFQKGDIAEGYSVSREKKESFPLTVTSAQKNPTAFYLCASSRGLAGDNEQFFGPGTRLTVL.

The chain carries TRBV14 and TRBJ2-5; D is possibly TRBD1 (6 bases). V shed 6 bases and J shed 11 bases, with 25 bases lying between them. In germline, CDR1 is SGHDN, CDR2 FVKESK. The CDR3 is made up of 15 amino acids. The CDR3 protein is CASSPFSNPRDKQYF. CDR3 sequence (DNA): TGTGCCAGCAGTCCCTTTTCGAACCCCCGGGACAAGCAGTACTTC. The variable domain in full, completed from reference TRBV14 and TRBJ2-5, reads EAGVTQFPSHSVIEKGQTVTLRCDPISGHDNLYWYRRVMGKEIKFLLHFVKESKQDESGMPNNRFLAERTGGTYSTLKVQPAELEDSGVYFCASSPFSNPRDKQYFGPGTRLLVL.

This clone was detected once. The rearrangement uses TRBV2 and TRBJ1-4; 8 bases are a match to TRBD1. In germline, CDR1 is SNHLY, CDR2 FYNNEI. This CDR3 is 14 amino acids long. The trim removed 8 bases at V and 7 bases at J, leaving 9 bases unmatched. Here the CDR3 reads CASSNPTGVEKLFF. The CDR3 nucleotides are TGTGCCAGCTCTAATCCGACAGGGGTTGAAAAACTGTTTTTT.

This chain links TRBV6-4 with TRBJ2-6; 10 nucleotides agree with TRBD1. CDR1 and CDR2 from the germline V gene are MRHNA and SNTAGT. CDR3 length equals 17 residues. V lost 5 bases and J lost 4; bases outside the gene matches: 8. The chain's CDR3 is CASSKGQGSLGANVLTF. The CDR3 nucleotides are TGTGCCAGCAGTAAGGGACAGGGGAGTCTGGGGGCCAACGTCCTGACTTTC.

The V and J genes are TRBV7-9 and TRBJ2-3; D possibly corresponds to TRBD1 (6 bases). The CDR3 contains 14 residues. The V and J ends lost 2 bases and 4 bases respectively, with 10 bases between them. CDR1 and CDR2 (germline): SEHNR, FQNEAQ (reference sequence). CDR3 sequence: CASSLTQGPDTQYF. Here the CDR3 DNA reads TGTGCCAGCAGCTTAACACAGGGTCCAGATACGCAGTATTTT.

The gene calls are TRBV10-1 and TRBJ1-2; TRBD1 aligns across 7 bases. This CDR3 spans 16 amino acids. J was trimmed by 3 bases and V by 3 bases; bases with no gene match: 10. CDR1 is WNHNN, CDR2 SYGVQD, per germline (reference sequence). DNA for the CDR3: TGCGCCAGCAGTGACTCGGCCAGGGGGGAAGACTATGGCTACACCTTC. Translated, it gives CASSDSARGEDYGYTF.

V is TRBV5-4 and J is TRBJ2-7; 7 nucleotides match TRBD2. The junction had 6 bases not matched to a gene; V was cut back by 4 bases and J by 2 bases. The CDR3 loop spans 14 amino acids. The germline V gene has CDR1 SGHNT and CDR2 YYREEE (reference sequence). CDR3 nucleotides: TGTGCCAGCAGCCTCCCGGGGAGGGCCTACGAGCAGTACTTC. This encodes CASSLPGRAYEQYF. Using reference TRBV5-4 and TRBJ2-7 for the parts outside the CDR3, the full variable domain is ETGVTQSPTHLIKTRGQQVTLRCSSQSGHNTVSWYQQALGQGPQFIFQYYREEENGRGNFPPRFSGLQFPNYSSELNVNALELDDSALYLCASSLPGRAYEQYFGPGTRLTVT.

With regard to this clone: This CDR3 is also generated by other DNA sequences in the sample. V and J are TRBV20-1 and TRBJ2-7; weak D call: TRBD2 (5 bases). The V end lost 4 bases, the J end lost 3 bases, and 7 bases lay between the germline ends. The V gene's germline CDR1 is DFQATT and CDR2 SNEGSKA (reference sequence). There are 11 residues in the CDR3. CDR3 loop: CSATGSYEQYF. CDR3 in DNA: TGCAGTGCTACGGGAAGCTACGAGCAGTACTTC.

The chain links TRBV14 to TRBJ1-2; a weak D match, TRBD1 (5 bases). The CDR3 has 17 amino acids. Germline lookup yields CDR1 SGHDN and CDR2 FVKESK. V was shortened by 0 bases and J by 7 bases, with 21 bases between the two germline ends. In DNA, the CDR3 is TGTGCCAGCAGCCAAGACTTCCCGCTTGCGGGGCATGGTGGCTACACCTTC. Translation gives CASSQDFPLAGHGGYTF.

This clone was recorded only once. The chain is built from TRBV19 and TRBJ2-7; the D gene is possibly TRBD2 (5 bases). Germline CDR1 and CDR2: LNHDA and SQIVND (reference sequence). The CDR3 runs to 14 residues. V lost 7 bases and J 0 bases, leaving 13 bases between the germline ends. In nucleotides, the CDR3 is TGTGCCAGTAAAGCGGCGTATCGCTCCTACGAGCAGTACTTC. Translated: CASKAAYRSYEQYF.

V gene TRBV27 combines with J gene TRBJ2-7, with 7 bases that match TRBD2. This CDR3 is built from 13 residues. From germline, CDR1 is MNHEY and CDR2 SMNVEV (reference sequence). With V trimmed by 6 bases and J by 3 bases, 5 bases remained unmatched. CDR3 DNA: TGTGCCAGCAGCGAGACTAGCTACTACGAGCAGTACTTC. As protein: CASSETSYYEQYF.

The genes are TRBV4-3 and TRBJ2-1, with 16 bases fitting TRBD2. This CDR3 contains 17 residues. Germline CDR1 LGHNA, CDR2 YSLEER. Trimming cost V 4 bases and J 6 bases; bases outside gene matches: 6. CDR3 in DNA: TGCGCCAGCAGCCCCGGGACTAGCGGGGGGGCCGGCAATGAGCAGTTCTTC. It yields the protein CASSPGTSGGAGNEQFF.

This clone was seen only a few times. This chain joins TRBV11-2 and TRBJ1-1, with TRBD1 as a possible D gene (6 bases). Germline CDR1 reads SGHAT; CDR2 reads FQNNGV. V was trimmed by 4 bases and J by 7 bases, leaving 16 bases between them. CDR3 length: 14 residues. Here the CDR3 reads CASSSGRGAGEAFF. For the CDR3, the DNA is TGTGCCAGCAGCTCCGGACGGGGGGCCGGTGAAGCTTTCTTT.

The chain has TRBV5-1 and TRBJ2-1; D perhaps matches TRBD2 (6 bases). CDR3 length: 17 amino acids. Trimming took 4 bases from V and 0 from J, leaving 17 bases between them. Germline CDR1 and CDR2: SGHRS and YFSETQ. The CDR3 DNA is TGCGCCAGCAGCCCATTGGGACTTTCCAACTCCTACAATGAGCAGTTCTTC. It translates to CASSPLGLSNSYNEQFF.